Sequencing of this T cell receptor beta chain was carried out in a study of T cells in Graves' hyperthyroidism and ophthalmopathy. This clonotype was detected a few times. Amplification of TCR beta CDR3 regions used RNA as the template. The TCR CDR3 was amplified in a first-round RT-PCR using the HTBI primer set. MiXCR, run by TCRdb on the multiplex PCR reads, gives a single entry per CDR3 protein. Here the sample spans some 620,000 distinct CDR3 sequences, around 16% being singletons. Germline V gives CDR1 MDHEN, CDR2 SYDVKM. The CDR3 is 18 residues long. V trimming: 3 bases; J trimming: 1 base; junction bases outside the gene matches: 7.

The TCR originated in a woman aged 25 to 45 with Graves' hyperthyroidism. The chain recombines TRBV28 with TRBJ1-5, with 12 bases matching TRBD1. The specimen sequenced was blood. The CDR3, as DNA: TGTGCCAGCAGTTTTAGGGACAGGGGGCCTATGAGCAATCAGCCCCAGCATTTT. Its protein product is CASSFRDRGPMSNQPQHF.